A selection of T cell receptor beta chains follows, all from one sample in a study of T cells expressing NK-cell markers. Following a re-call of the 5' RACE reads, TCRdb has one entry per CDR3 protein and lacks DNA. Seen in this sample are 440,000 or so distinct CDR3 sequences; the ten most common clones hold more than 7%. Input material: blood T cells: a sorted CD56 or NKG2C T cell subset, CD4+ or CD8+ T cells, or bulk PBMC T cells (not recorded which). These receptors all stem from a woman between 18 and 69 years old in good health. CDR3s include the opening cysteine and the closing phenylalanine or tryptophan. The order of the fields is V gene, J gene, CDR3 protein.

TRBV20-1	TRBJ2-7	CSPVPGQGYHLVGEQYF
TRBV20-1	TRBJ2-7	CSACGQGGLFSYEQYF
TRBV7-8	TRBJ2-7	CASSVSDRGDEQYF
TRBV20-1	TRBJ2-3	CSAPLGGQRTDTQYF
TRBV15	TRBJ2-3	CATSRGGTSGGTSTDTQYF
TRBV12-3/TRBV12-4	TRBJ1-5	CASSPNPGGATGWPQHF
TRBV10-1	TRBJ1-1	CASSETMGTEAFF
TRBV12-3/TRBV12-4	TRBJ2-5	CASSLPGKKTQYF
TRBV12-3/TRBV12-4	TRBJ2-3	CASSWGPGTRGTDTQYF
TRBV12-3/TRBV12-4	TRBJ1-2	CASSFSWTGYGYTF
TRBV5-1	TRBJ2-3	CASSLELAGEDTQYF
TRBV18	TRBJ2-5	CASSLQSIPQETQYF
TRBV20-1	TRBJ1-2	CSATGGGRPHGYTF
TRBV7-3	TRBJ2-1	CASSLKGILGARTSPHNEQFF
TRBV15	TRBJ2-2	CATSRTSGVVGELFF
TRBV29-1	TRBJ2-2	CSVELGRELFF
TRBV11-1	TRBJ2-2	CASSRMGVGGPNTGELFF
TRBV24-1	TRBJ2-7	CATSPGRLTEQYF
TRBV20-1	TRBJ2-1	CSASGSNYNEQFF
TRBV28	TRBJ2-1	CASSKGRNPYNEQFF
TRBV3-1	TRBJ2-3	CASCPGLATGGDTQYF
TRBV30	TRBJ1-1	CAWGQKNTEAFF
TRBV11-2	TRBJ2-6	CASSSPLGRQGAVSGANVLTF
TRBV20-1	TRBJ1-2	CSAGGQGAINGYTF
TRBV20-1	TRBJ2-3	CSAKNLASTQYF
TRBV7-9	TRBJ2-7	CASSLTGVTYEQYF
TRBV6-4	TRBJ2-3	CASSEGGGGTDTQYF
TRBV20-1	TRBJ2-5	CSARDRRGRSGTQYF
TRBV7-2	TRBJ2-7	CASSLEGQVYEQYF
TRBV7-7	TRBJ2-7	CASSRDESYEQYF
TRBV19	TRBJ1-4	CASSPRGGATNEKLFF
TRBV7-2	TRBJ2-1	CASSLRLLPVNEQFF
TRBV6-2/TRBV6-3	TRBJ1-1	CASSYSAWVTEAFF
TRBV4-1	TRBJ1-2	CASSQALGHYGYTF
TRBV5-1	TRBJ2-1	CASSLGTRGYQNEQFF
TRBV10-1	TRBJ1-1	CASTQQKNTEAFF
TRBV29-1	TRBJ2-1	CSVEGFVGLAGPAGEQFF